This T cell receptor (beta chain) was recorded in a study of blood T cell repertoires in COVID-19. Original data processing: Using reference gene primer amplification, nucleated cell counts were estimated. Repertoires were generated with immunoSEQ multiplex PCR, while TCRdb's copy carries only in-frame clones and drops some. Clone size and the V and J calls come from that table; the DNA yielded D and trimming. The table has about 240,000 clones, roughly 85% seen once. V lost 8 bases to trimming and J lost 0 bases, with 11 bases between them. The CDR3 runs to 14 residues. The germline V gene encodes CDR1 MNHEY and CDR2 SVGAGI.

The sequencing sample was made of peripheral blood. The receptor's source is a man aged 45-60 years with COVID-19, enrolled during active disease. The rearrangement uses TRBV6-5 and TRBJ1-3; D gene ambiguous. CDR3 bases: TGTGCCAGCTGGGCCGTCACCTCTGGAAACACCATATATTTT. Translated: CASWAVTSGNTIYF.